This T cell receptor beta chain was sequenced in a study of graft-versus-host responses after intestinal transplantation. For this clone: Its antigen remains unidentified.

Produced via immunoSEQ multiplex PCR; TCRdb's table is partial and in-frame only. Here the sample spans 100,000 to 110,000 clones, about 90% being singletons. V was pared by 1 base and J by 5 bases, with 11 bases between. Germline CDR1 and CDR2: GTSNPN and SVGIG (reference sequence). The CDR3 contains 14 residues. The material was unstimulated CD4+ T cells sorted from spleen or lymph node cells, obtained before transplant. The chain has TRBV30 and TRBJ1-4; D remains unclear. The receptor's source is a human donor who was the organ donor for an intestinal transplant. DNA of the CDR3: TGTGCCTGGAGTGACGGACGGAGGAATGAAAAACTGTTTTTT. Protein product: CAWSDGRRNEKLFF.